This TCR beta chain was captured in a study of T cell changes during pregnancy in multiple sclerosis. Germline values: CDR1 SGDLS, CDR2 YYNGEE. This CDR3 contains 12 residues. Trimming took off 0 bases at V and 7 bases at J, with 7 bases between the two ends. This clone was observed once. Profiling relied on immunoSEQ multiplex PCR, and the TCRdb table lists in-frame clones only, not all of them. This table holds over 50,000 clones, approximately 87% found once. Sequencing was done on a sample of peripheral blood from another person, used as feeder cells. The chain joins TRBV9 to TRBJ1-1; D gene unclear. This sequence originates from a human donor whose cells served as feeder cells for cultures in a pregnancy study. The CDR3 here is CASSVGGNEAFF. CDR3 coding DNA: TGTGCCAGCAGCGTAGGGGGTAATGAAGCTTTCTTT.